Each of the 24 T cell receptor beta chains below was sequenced from the same sample in a study of CD8+ T cells in alopecia areata (dated 2018 in TCRdb). The time point label on this specimen signifies: less than five weeks on oral tofacitinib. The treatment or condition label here, explained by the study, means: oral pan-JAK inhibitor, 5-10 mg twice daily. Libraries were constructed by the immunoSEQ multiplex PCR assay. RNA was extracted from all samples and reverse transcribed into cDNA, which served as template for TCR sequencing. TCRdb mirrors the immuneACCESS table, restricted to in-frame sequences. Some clones are absent from its copies; in checked studies, under half trace to an unresolved V gene, and the reason for the others is unknown. In all, the sample holds 160,000 or so clones, and about three fifths of those were seen once. Approximately 0.91% of the sample comes from the top ten. This specimen consisted of CD4+ T cells sorted from blood, obtained at week 4, from a patient treated with tofacitinib. These receptors were taken from a human donor with alopecia areata.

The chain links TRBV30 to TRBJ1-2; 8 positions match TRBD1. V was pared by 4 bases and J by 8 bases, with 9 bases of the junction left unmatched. CDR1 and CDR2 from the germline V gene are GTSNPN and SVGIG (reference sequence). This CDR3 is built from 13 residues. CDR3 DNA: TGTGCCTGGACCCAGACAGGGGCGGGAGGCTACACCTTC. The encoded protein is CAWTQTGAGGYTF. Together with reference TRBV30 and TRBJ1-2, the CDR3 gives the full variable domain: SQTIHQWPATLVQPVGSPLSLECTVEGTSNPNLYWYRQAAGRGLQLLFYSVGIGQISSEVPQNLSASRPQDRQFILSSKKLLLSDSGFYLCAWTQTGAGGYTFGSGTRLTVV.

The chain employs TRBV11-2 and TRBJ1-1; 7 bases are a match to TRBD1. J lost 4 bases, V lost 5 bases, and 7 bases had no gene match. Germline loops: CDR1 SGHAT, CDR2 FQNNGV. The CDR3 has 14 amino acids. Written as DNA, the CDR3 is TGTGCCAGCAGCCCCCCGACAGGGCCCACTGAAGCTTTCTTT. Amino acid sequence: CASSPPTGPTEAFF. Full variable domain (missing parts from reference TRBV11-2 and TRBJ1-1): EAGVAQSPRYKIIEKRQSVAFWCNPISGHATLYWYQQILGQGPKLLIQFQNNGVVDDSQLPKDRFSAERLKGVDSTLKIQPAKLEDSAVYLCASSPPTGPTEAFFGQGTRLTVV.

The chain uses TRBV9 and TRBJ2-5; tentative D call: TRBD2 (7 bases). This CDR3 is built from 15 residues. Trimming removed 3 bases at V and 4 bases at J, with 16 bases between. Germline CDR1 reads SGDLS; CDR2 reads YYNGEE. DNA for the CDR3: TGTGCCAGCAGCGCTGGGGGGGCCGCCCTAGAGACCCAGTACTTC. This encodes CASSAGGAALETQYF.

The rearrangement uses TRBV2 and TRBJ2-7; TRBD1 agrees at 8 bases. The ends lost 6 bases at V and 6 bases at J; junction bases unmatched: 4. This CDR3 contains 12 residues. Looked up from germline, CDR1 is SNHLY and CDR2 is FYNNEI. The chain's CDR3 is CASSLDRGEQYF. Written as DNA, the CDR3 is TGTGCCAGCAGCCTTGACAGGGGCGAGCAGTACTTC.

The chain recombines TRBV15 with TRBJ2-2; D call uncertain. The V end was cut by 1 base, the J end by 6 bases, with 3 bases between. The V gene's germline CDR1 is LNHNV and CDR2 YYDKDF (reference sequence). The CDR3 has 12 residues. The CDR3 reads CATSRVPGELFF. The CDR3 coding sequence is TGTGCCACCAGCAGAGTACCCGGGGAGCTGTTTTTT.

The J gene is TRBJ1-6, the V gene TRBV6-6; the D gene is possibly TRBD1 (6 bases). Deletions cut 7 bases from V and 8 bases from J, with 12 bases between. Germline V gene data show CDR1 as MNHNY and CDR2 as SVGAGI (reference sequence). The CDR3 sequence is 13 residues long. Here the CDR3 reads CASIDQGYSPLHF. As DNA, the CDR3 is TGTGCCAGCATCGACCAGGGGTATTCACCCCTCCACTTT.

V and J are TRBV29-1 and TRBJ1-6; TRBD1 matches 9 bases. Per the germline V gene, CDR1 is SQVTM and CDR2 is ANQGSEA. There are 13 residues in the CDR3. The ends lost 4 bases at V and 10 bases at J; junction bases unmatched: 5. The CDR3 DNA reads as TGCAGCGTTGGGGACAGGGAGAGATCACCCCTCCACTTT. Translating gives CSVGDRERSPLHF.

The V call is TRBV18, the J call TRBJ1-1; TRBD1 aligns across 7 bases. Germline V gene lookup returns CDR1 KGHSH and CDR2 LQKENI. This CDR3 is built from 15 residues. Trimming at V came to 3 bases and at J to 5 bases, leaving 9 bases not matched to a gene. In DNA form, the CDR3 reads TGTGCCAGCTCACCTCAACAGGGGAAAGGGACTGAAGCTTTCTTT. It specifies CASSPQQGKGTEAFF.

This chain uses TRBV7-2 with TRBJ2-5; no clear D. CDR3 size: 16 residues. CDR1 SGHTA and CDR2 FQGNSA come from the germline V gene. V lost 1 base, J lost 0 bases, and 12 bases lay in between. The CDR3 region has the DNA TGTGCCAGCAGCTTAGTTGGCCCTCTGTACCAAGAGACCCAGTACTTC. Protein sequence: CASSLVGPLYQETQYF.

This chain connects TRBV27 to TRBJ1-1, with 7 bases matching TRBD1. Germline CDR1 is MNHEY and CDR2 is SMNVEV (reference sequence). The CDR3 sequence is 16 residues long. J lost 6 bases, V lost 5 bases, and 15 bases had no gene match. The CDR3 region has the DNA TGTGCCAGCAGTCTTTTGGGTACAGGGGAAGAAGCTGAAGCTTTCTTT. Protein product: CASSLLGTGEEAEAFF.

V usage is TRBV9 and J usage is TRBJ1-6, with D perhaps TRBD1 (5 bases). This CDR3 is built from 14 residues. Germline V gene lookup returns CDR1 SGDLS and CDR2 YYNGEE. Between the trimmed V and J ends, which lost 0 bases and 6 bases, there was a span of 7 bases. This CDR3 is CASSVGQGNSPLHF. Here the CDR3 DNA reads TGTGCCAGCAGCGTAGGGCAGGGTAATTCACCCCTCCACTTT.

The chain carries TRBV7-9 and TRBJ2-7; possibly TRBD1 for D (6 bases). The germline gives CDR1 SEHNR, CDR2 FQNEAQ (reference sequence). Between the trimmed V and J ends, which lost 1 base and 3 bases, there was a span of 16 bases. The CDR3 covers 16 residues. CDR3 region: CASSLGGHHEGYEQYF. DNA of the CDR3: TGTGCCAGCAGCTTAGGGGGACATCACGAGGGCTACGAGCAGTACTTC.

This clone was counted between two and nine times. The J gene is TRBJ1-3, the V gene TRBV6-5; D ambiguous. V lost 2 bases and J 9 bases, leaving 8 bases between the germline ends. The CDR3 runs 12 residues. Germline V gene lookup returns CDR1 MNHEY and CDR2 SVGAGI. CDR3 coding DNA: TGTGCCAGCAGTTACAGTGGAGGCACCATATATTTT. Encoded protein: CASSYSGGTIYF.

The genes are TRBV28 and TRBJ2-7; 7 bases are a match to TRBD1. This CDR3 region has 14 residues. Trimming at V came to 3 bases and at J to 3 bases, leaving 5 bases not matched to a gene. Germline CDR1 reads MDHEN; CDR2 reads SYDVKM. CDR3 nucleotide sequence: TGTGCCAGCAGTTTGGGGACAGCGGACTACGAGCAGTACTTC. It yields the protein CASSLGTADYEQYF.

J is TRBJ2-3 and V is TRBV7-2; D is unresolved. Trimming removed 6 bases at V and 2 bases at J, with 9 bases between. This CDR3 comprises 13 residues. Looked up from germline, CDR1 is SGHTA and CDR2 is FQGNSA. CDR3 DNA sequence: TGTGCCAGCAGGTTGGTTGCCACAGATACGCAGTATTTT. Its protein product is CASRLVATDTQYF.

This chain links TRBV29-1 with TRBJ2-3; the D is unclear. Trimming took off 2 bases at V and 5 bases at J, with 11 bases between the two ends. The CDR3 loop spans 13 amino acids. CDR1 is SQVTM, CDR2 ANQGSEA, per germline. The CDR3 is CSVELARKDTQYF. CDR3 coding DNA: TGCAGCGTTGAATTGGCAAGAAAAGATACGCAGTATTTT.

In this sample, this clone turned up a few times. The chain has TRBV5-6 and TRBJ2-1; D perhaps matches TRBD1 (6 bases). The CDR3 contains 14 residues. Per the germline V gene, CDR1 is SGHDT and CDR2 is YYEEEE. Trimming took 0 bases from V and 8 from J, leaving 12 bases between them. DNA of the CDR3: TGTGCCAGCAGCTTGGTACCAGGGGTGGATGAGCAGTTCTTC. Translating gives CASSLVPGVDEQFF.

The V call is TRBV30, the J call TRBJ1-5; a possible D gene is TRBD1 (5 bases). The CDR3 contains 12 residues. The ends were cut back, 1 base at V and 10 bases at J, with 11 bases in the middle. Germline lookup yields CDR1 GTSNPN and CDR2 SVGIG (reference sequence). The CDR3 loop reads CAWSDVDSPQHF. The CDR3 coding sequence is TGTGCCTGGAGTGATGTAGACAGTCCCCAGCATTTT.

This sequence joins TRBV2 and TRBJ1-2; D gene ambiguous. Germline-derived CDR1 and CDR2 are SNHLY and FYNNEI. The CDR3 runs to 14 residues. Trimming shortened V by 1 base and J by 5 bases, and 11 bases separated the two germline ends. The DNA of the CDR3 is TGTGCCAGCAGTGAAGAATTAGCTTCTTATGGCTACACCTTC. Amino acid sequence: CASSEELASYGYTF. Full variable domain (missing parts from reference TRBV2 and TRBJ1-2): EPEVTQTPSHQVTQMGQEVILRCVPISNHLYFYWYRQILGQKVEFLVSFYNNEISEKSEIFDDQFSVERPDGSNFTLKIRSTKLEDSAMYFCASSEELASYGYTFGSGTRLTVV.

The table lists this clone with a few counts. The CDR3 region is CSVVQGTNSGNTIYF. Written as DNA, the CDR3 is TGCAGCGTTGTTCAGGGGACAAACTCTGGAAACACCATATATTTT. The chain links TRBV29-1 to TRBJ1-3, with D maybe TRBD1 (6 bases). V lost 4 bases and J lost 0, with 13 bases in between. This CDR3 is built from 15 residues. Germline V gene lookup returns CDR1 SQVTM and CDR2 ANQGSEA.

This clone showed up just a few times. V is TRBV10-3 and J is TRBJ2-7; D ambiguous. Germline V lookup: CDR1 ENHRY, CDR2 SYGVKD. Trimming removed 6 bases from V and 5 bases from J, with 14 bases in between. The CDR3 totals 13 residues. The CDR3 DNA reads TGTGCCATCAGCCCAGCCAGCGATAACGAGCAGTACTTC. Translating it yields CAISPASDNEQYF.

The V call is TRBV29-1, the J call TRBJ2-3, with 7 bases fitting TRBD2. CDR1 is SQVTM, CDR2 ANQGSEA, per germline. J gave up 4 bases and V 8 bases, and 6 bases lay outside the gene matches. The CDR3 sequence is 12 residues long. The CDR3 region has the DNA TGCAGCAATCGACTAGCCTCAGATACGCAGTATTTT. Its protein is CSNRLASDTQYF.

This chain connects TRBV29-1 to TRBJ2-3; 7 bases agree with TRBD2. The V gene's germline CDR1 is SQVTM and CDR2 ANQGSEA. This CDR3 is 13 amino acids long. The V segment lost 5 bases and the J segment 7 bases; nucleotides outside the gene matches: 9. CDR3 DNA: TGCAGCGTTCCGGGACTACGAGCCCATACGCAGTATTTT. Protein: CSVPGLRAHTQYF.

The rearrangement uses TRBV29-1 and TRBJ2-7; 8 bases line up with TRBD1. Germline V gene lookup returns CDR1 SQVTM and CDR2 ANQGSEA. V trimming: 4 bases; J trimming: 2 bases; junction bases outside the gene matches: 1. CDR3 size: 12 residues. The CDR3 coding sequence is TGCAGCGTTGTCAGGGGGCCCTACGAGCAGTACTTC. This translates into CSVVRGPYEQYF.